This TCR beta chain was sequenced for a study of vaccination and CD4 T cells after COVID-19. This CDR3 has 12 residues. The V end was cut by 6 bases, the J end by 6 bases, with 11 bases between. Germline V lookup: CDR1 SEHNR, CDR2 FQNEAQ (reference sequence). Regarding treatment: approximately nine-day PBMC culture with coronavirus spike peptide pools or control peptides (ViraFEST assay). Cultured CD4+ T cell DNA was sequenced using the Oncomine TCR Beta short-read assay. TCRdb re-derived calls from the PCR reads in MiXCR, one entry per CDR3 protein. The data show approximately 17,000 distinct CDR3 sequences, with less than 50% seen just once and over 6% held by the top ten. Points on this clonotype: Its target is not known.

The source of this sequence is a human donor who had recovered from COVID-19. The chain links TRBV7-9 to TRBJ1-2; D remains unclear. The source was CD4+ T cells from blood, cultured in vitro, collected after SARS-CoV-2 vaccination. Here the CDR3 DNA reads TGTGCCAGCAGTTGGGAAGCAGATGGCTACACCTTC. Encoded protein: CASSWEADGYTF. The complete variable domain, with remaining parts taken from reference TRBV7-9 and TRBJ1-2, reads DTGVSQNPRHKITKRGQNVTFRCDPISEHNRLYWYRQTLGQGPEFLTYFQNEAQLEKSRLLSDRFSAERPKGSFSTLEIQRTEQGDSAMYLCASSWEADGYTFGSGTRLTVV.